This T cell receptor (beta chain) was identified during a study of T cell changes during pregnancy in multiple sclerosis. Germline trimming cut 2 bases from V and 11 bases from J; bases unmatched to any gene: 3. The CDR3 runs to 12 residues. Germline V CDR1 and CDR2: ENHRY, SYGVKD. The data were produced by immunoSEQ multiplex PCR, yet TCRdb's version contains in-frame clones alone and is incomplete. The sample has 35,000 to 40,000 clones, more than 70% seen once. The receptor's source is a female donor in good health, enrolled as a control in a pregnancy study. The chain uses TRBV10-3 and TRBJ1-1; 9 nucleotides line up with TRBD1. Material: CD4+ T cells from peripheral blood mononuclear cells, obtained after pregnancy. CDR3 protein: CAISEGTGRAFF. The CDR3 coding sequence is TGTGCCATCAGTGAGGGGACAGGGAGGGCTTTCTTT.